This entry concerns a single T cell receptor beta chain. Its antigen is currently unknown. Generated by immunoSEQ multiplex PCR, the TCRdb table keeps only in-frame clones and is missing some. This sample carries 2 million to 2.5 million clones, approximately 90% of them seen once, and the ten largest clones take 0.37%. The CDR3 sequence is 15 residues long. Germline CDR1 SGHRS, CDR2 YFSETQ. V was cut by 1 base and J by 3 bases, with 10 bases left in between. The entry originates in a study of shared clonotypes between healthy human individuals. Findings and limits, study-wide: Clonotypes shared by all four donors outscored non-shared clonotypes in generation probability.

This receptor was taken from a man aged 18 to 29 in good health. Some clones in this sample may be carry-over from other donors' samples. The material sequenced was naive CD4+ T cells from PBMCs. Subset noted: CD45RA+ positively selected. The chain couples TRBV5-1 to TRBJ2-2; no clear D. CDR3 sequence: CASSLSLPHTGELFF. CDR3 nucleotides: TGCGCCAGCAGCTTGTCTTTGCCTCACACCGGGGAGCTGTTTTTT.